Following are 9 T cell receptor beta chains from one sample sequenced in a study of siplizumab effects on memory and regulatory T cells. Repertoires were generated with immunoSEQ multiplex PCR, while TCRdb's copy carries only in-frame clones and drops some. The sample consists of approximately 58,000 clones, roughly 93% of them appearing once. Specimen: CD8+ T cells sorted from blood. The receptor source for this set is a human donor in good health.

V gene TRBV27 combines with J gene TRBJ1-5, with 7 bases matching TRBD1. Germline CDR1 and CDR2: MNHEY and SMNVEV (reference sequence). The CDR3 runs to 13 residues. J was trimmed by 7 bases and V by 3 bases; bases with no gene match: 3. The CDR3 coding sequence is TGTGCCAGCAGTTTGACAGGGTTACAGCCCCAGCATTTT. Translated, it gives CASSLTGLQPQHF.

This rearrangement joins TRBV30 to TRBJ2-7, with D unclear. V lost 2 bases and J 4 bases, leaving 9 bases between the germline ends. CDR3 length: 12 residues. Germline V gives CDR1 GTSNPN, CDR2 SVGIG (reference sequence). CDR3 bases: TGTGCCTGGAGTCCCTCCCCTTACGAGCAGTACTTC. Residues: CAWSPSPYEQYF.

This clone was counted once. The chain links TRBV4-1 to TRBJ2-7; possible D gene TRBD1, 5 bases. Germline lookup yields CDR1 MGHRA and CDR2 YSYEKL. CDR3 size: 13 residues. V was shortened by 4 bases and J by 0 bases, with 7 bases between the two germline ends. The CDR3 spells CASSPRVSYEQYF. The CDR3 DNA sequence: TGCGCCAGCAGCCCCAGGGTCTCCTACGAGCAGTACTTC.

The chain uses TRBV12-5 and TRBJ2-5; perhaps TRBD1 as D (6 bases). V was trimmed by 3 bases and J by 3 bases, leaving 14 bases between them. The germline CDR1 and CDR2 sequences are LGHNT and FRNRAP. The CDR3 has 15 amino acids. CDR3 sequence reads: CASGFPLGAEETQYF. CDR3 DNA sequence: TGTGCTAGTGGTTTCCCCCTGGGGGCGGAAGAGACCCAGTACTTC.

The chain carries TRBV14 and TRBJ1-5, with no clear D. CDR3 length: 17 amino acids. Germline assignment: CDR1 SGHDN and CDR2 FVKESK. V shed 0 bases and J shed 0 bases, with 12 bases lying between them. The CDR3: CASSQETAAYSNQPQHF. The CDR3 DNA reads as TGTGCCAGCAGCCAAGAAACGGCAGCTTATAGCAATCAGCCCCAGCATTTT.

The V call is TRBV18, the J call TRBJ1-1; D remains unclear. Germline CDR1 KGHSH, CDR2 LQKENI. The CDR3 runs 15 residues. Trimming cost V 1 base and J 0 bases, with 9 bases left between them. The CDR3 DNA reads TGTGCCAGCTCACCACTTACAGTCATGAACACTGAAGCTTTCTTT. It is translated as CASSPLTVMNTEAFF.

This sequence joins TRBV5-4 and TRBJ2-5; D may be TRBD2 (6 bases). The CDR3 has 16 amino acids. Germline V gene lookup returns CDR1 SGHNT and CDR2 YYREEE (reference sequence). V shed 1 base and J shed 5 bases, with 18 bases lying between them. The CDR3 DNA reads TGTGCCAGCAGCTTGTGGTTAGCGGTTGAGGTTGAGACCCAGTACTTC. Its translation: CASSLWLAVEVETQYF.

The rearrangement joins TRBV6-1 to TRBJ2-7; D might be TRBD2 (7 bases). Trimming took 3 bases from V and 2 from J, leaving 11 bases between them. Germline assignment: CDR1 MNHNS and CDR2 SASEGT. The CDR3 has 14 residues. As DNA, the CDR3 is TGTGCCAGCAGTGACGGGGGGCATACCTACGAGCAGTACTTC. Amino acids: CASSDGGHTYEQYF.

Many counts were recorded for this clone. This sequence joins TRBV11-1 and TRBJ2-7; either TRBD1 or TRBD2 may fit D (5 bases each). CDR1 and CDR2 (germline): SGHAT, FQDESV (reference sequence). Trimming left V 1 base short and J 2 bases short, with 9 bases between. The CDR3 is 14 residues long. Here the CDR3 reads CASSLGDLAYEQYF. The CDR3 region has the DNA TGTGCCAGCAGCTTAGGGGACCTAGCCTACGAGCAGTACTTC.